This T cell receptor (beta chain) was captured by sequencing in a study of CD8+CD57+ T cells in acquired aplastic anemia. Study at large: Sorted CD4+ and CD8+ cells yielded 3.2 ug of DNA on average.

This CDR3 contains 12 residues. V lost 4 bases, J lost 6 bases, and 10 bases lay in between. The germline V gene has CDR1 SGDLS and CDR2 YYNGEE. According to the study, genomic DNA was the template for TCR beta VDJ and CDR3 profiling. TCRdb re-analysed the reads in MiXCR, keeping a single row per CDR3 protein. The repertoire has 450,000 to 550,000 distinct CDR3 sequences, less than 35% of them found once; the top ten carry roughly 0.89%. Whole-study results and caveats: Patients did not significantly differ from controls in CD8+ Simpson's diversity.

This clonotype was recorded many times. The antigen is unknown. Patients who underwent sequencing had shown CD8+CD57+ cell expansion by flow cytometry. Every patient had severe acquired aplastic anemia. The TCR was taken from a human donor with aplastic anemia. The chain links TRBV9 to TRBJ1-2; unclear D gene. Specimen: sorted CD4+, CD8+, or CD8+CD57+ T cells (not recorded which) from PBMCs. CDR3 coding DNA: TGTGCCAGCAGCTTACGGACTGATGGCTACACCTTC. This translates into CASSLRTDGYTF.